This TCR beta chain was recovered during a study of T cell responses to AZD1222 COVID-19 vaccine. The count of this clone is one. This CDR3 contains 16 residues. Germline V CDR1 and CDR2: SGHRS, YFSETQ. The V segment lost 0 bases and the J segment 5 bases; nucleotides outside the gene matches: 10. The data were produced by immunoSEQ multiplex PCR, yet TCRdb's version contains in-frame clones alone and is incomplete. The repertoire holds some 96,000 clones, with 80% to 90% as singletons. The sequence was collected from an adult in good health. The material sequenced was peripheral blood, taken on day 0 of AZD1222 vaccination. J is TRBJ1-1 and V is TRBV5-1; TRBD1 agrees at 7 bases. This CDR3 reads CASSLAVDRVGTEAFF. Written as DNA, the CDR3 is TGCGCCAGCAGCTTGGCCGTTGACAGGGTAGGAACTGAAGCTTTCTTT.